This T cell receptor (beta chain) emerged from a study of T cells in Graves' hyperthyroidism and ophthalmopathy. General study results and limits: Onset of ophthalmopathy came a median 6.5 months after the model predicted it.

This clonotype was counted many times. What it binds is not known. Template material for amplifying TCR beta CDR3 regions consisted of RNA transcripts. Primed by the HTBI set, a first-round RT-PCR was run on the TCR CDR3. TCRdb re-called the multiplex PCR reads through MiXCR, storing one row per CDR3 protein. The table includes over 150,000 distinct CDR3 sequences, roughly a sixth detected once. No progression to ophthalmopathy during 18 months of follow-up defined stable disease. Aged 18 to 65, the patients had hyperthyroidism that was newly diagnosed and had lasted under 2 months. Based on clinical symptoms, serum thyroxine and TRAb, thyroid ultrasound and orbital computed tomography, diagnoses were reached. V gave up 4 bases and J gave up 6 bases, with 22 bases separating them. Germline CDR1 and CDR2: ENHRY and SYGVKD. The CDR3 has 16 residues.

This clonotype originated in a woman aged 50 to 65 with Graves' hyperthyroidism. This rearrangement joins TRBV10-3 to TRBJ2-7, with D perhaps TRBD2 (5 bases). Sample: blood. The CDR3 here is CAISGSADAPSREQYF. The DNA of the CDR3 is TGTGCCATCAGTGGGTCAGCGGACGCACCCTCACGCGAGCAGTACTTC.